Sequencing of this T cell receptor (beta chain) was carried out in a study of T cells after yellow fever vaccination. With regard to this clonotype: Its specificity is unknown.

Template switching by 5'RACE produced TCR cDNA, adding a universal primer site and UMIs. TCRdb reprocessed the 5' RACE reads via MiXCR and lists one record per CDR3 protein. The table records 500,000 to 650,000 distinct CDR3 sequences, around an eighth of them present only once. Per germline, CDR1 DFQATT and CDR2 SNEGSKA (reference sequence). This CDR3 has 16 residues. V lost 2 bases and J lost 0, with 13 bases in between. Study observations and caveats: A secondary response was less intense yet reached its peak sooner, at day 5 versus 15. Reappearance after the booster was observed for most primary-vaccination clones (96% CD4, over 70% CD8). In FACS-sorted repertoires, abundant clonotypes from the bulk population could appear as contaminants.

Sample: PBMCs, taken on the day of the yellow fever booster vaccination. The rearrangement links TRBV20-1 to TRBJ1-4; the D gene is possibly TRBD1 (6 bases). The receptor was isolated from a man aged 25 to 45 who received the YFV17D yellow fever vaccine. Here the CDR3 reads CSARNYRAATNEKLFF. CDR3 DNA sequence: TGCAGTGCTAGAAATTACAGGGCGGCAACTAATGAAAAACTGTTTTTT.